Below are 6 T cell receptor beta chains sequenced from a single sample in a study of blood T cells in healthy people across ages. Sample-barcoded 5' priming and a J-beta primer mix drove a second PCR of 7 to 11 cycles. TCRdb used MiXCR to reprocess the 5' RACE reads, holding one entry per CDR3 protein. The sample carries more than 1.4 million distinct CDR3 sequences, 40% to 50% recorded once. The sample taken for sequencing was blood. The receptors come from a woman between 18 and 29 years old in good health.

The V and J genes are TRBV7-9 and TRBJ2-1, with 8 bases identical to TRBD2. The CDR3 spans 15 residues. The V gene end was trimmed by 5 bases and the J gene end by 5 bases; junction bases not matched to a gene: 8. The germline gives CDR1 SEHNR, CDR2 FQNEAQ (reference sequence). CDR3 nucleotide sequence: TGTGCCAGCAGCCCTCGGACTAGCTTTGACAATGAGCAGTTCTTC. This translates into CASSPRTSFDNEQFF.

The V and J genes are TRBV5-1 and TRBJ2-3; 8 bases are shared with TRBD1. Looked up from germline, CDR1 is SGHRS and CDR2 is YFSETQ. After removal of 5 bases from V and 0 bases from J, the junction contained 8 bases not matched to a gene. This CDR3 region has 16 residues. The CDR3 nucleotides are TGCGCCAGCAGTCGACAGGGGACAGCTAGCACAGATACGCAGTATTTT. This encodes CASSRQGTASTDTQYF.

This clonotype has a handful of counts. This rearrangement joins TRBV6-5 to TRBJ1-2; 11 bases align to TRBD1. J lost 5 bases, V lost 4 bases, and 6 bases had no gene match. The CDR3 contains 15 residues. Germline V lookup: CDR1 MNHEY, CDR2 SVGAGI. The CDR3 sequence: CASSLLGTGGYGYTF. The DNA for the CDR3 is TGTGCCAGCAGTTTATTAGGGACAGGGGGTTATGGCTACACCTTC.

This clonotype has more than one count but fewer than ten. The V and J genes are TRBV7-9 and TRBJ2-5; D possibly corresponds to TRBD2 (6 bases). V was clipped by 11 bases and J by 2 bases, with 12 bases between them. The CDR3 runs to 12 residues. Germline V gene sequence: CDR1 SEHNR, CDR2 FQNEAQ (reference sequence). In DNA form, the CDR3 reads TGTGCCTGCCGGCGGGGTCAAGAGACCCAGTACTTC. Protein: CACRRGQETQYF. Full variable domain (outside the CDR3, taken from reference TRBV7-9 and TRBJ2-5): DTGVSQNPRHKITKRGQNVTFRCDPISEHNRLYWYRQTLGQGPEFLTYFQNEAQLEKSRLLSDRFSAERPKGSFSTLEIQRTEQGDSAMYLCACRRGQETQYFGPGTRLLVL.

Details on this clonotype: The junction departs from the called germline gene at one end, perhaps through a read error. V usage is TRBV28 and J usage is TRBJ2-4, with 10 bases matching TRBD1. The DNA end is more similar to TRBJ2-7, so the J call may be wrong. Germline V CDR1 and CDR2: MDHEN, SYDVKM. This CDR3 has 15 amino acids. Written as DNA, the CDR3 is TGTGCTAGCAGTTTTGACGGACAGGGGGCCTACGAGCAGTACTTC. This translates into CASSFDGQGAYEQYF.

The V gene is TRBV2, the J gene TRBJ1-4, with D perhaps TRBD1 (5 bases). This CDR3 contains 13 residues. Germline V lookup: CDR1 SNHLY, CDR2 FYNNEI. The V and J ends lost 5 bases and 8 bases respectively, with 12 bases between them. The DNA for the CDR3 is TGTGCCAGCAGTCGAGGGGATAAGGAAAAACTGTTTTTT. This codes for CASSRGDKEKLFF.